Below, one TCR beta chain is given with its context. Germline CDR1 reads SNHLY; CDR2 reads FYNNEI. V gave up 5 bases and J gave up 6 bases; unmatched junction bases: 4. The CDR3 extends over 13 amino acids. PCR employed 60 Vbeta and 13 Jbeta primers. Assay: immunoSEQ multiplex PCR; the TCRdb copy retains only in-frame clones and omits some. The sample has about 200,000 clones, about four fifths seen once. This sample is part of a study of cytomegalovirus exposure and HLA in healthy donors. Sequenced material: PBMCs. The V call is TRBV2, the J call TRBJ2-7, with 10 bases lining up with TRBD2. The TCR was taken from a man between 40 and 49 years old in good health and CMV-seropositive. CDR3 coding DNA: TGTGCCAGCAGTCTATGGACTAGCGGCGAGCAGTACTTC. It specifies CASSLWTSGEQYF. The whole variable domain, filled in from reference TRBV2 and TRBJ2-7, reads EPEVTQTPSHQVTQMGQEVILRCVPISNHLYFYWYRQILGQKVEFLVSFYNNEISEKSEIFDDQFSVERPDGSNFTLKIRSTKLEDSAMYFCASSLWTSGEQYFGPGTRLTVT.